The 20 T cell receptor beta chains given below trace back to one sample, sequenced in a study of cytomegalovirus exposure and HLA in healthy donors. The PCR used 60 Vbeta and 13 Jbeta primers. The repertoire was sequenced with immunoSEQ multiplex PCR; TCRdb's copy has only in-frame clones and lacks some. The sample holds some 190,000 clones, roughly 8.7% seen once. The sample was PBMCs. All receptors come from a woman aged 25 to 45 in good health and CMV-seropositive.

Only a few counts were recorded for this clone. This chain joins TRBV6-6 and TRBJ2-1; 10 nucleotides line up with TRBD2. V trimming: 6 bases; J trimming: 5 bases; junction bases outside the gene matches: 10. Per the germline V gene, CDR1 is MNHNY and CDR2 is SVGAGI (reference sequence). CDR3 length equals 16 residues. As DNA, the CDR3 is TGTGCCAGCAGCACCCTTAGCGGGAGGCTTAACAATGAGCAGTTCTTC. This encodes CASSTLSGRLNNEQFF.

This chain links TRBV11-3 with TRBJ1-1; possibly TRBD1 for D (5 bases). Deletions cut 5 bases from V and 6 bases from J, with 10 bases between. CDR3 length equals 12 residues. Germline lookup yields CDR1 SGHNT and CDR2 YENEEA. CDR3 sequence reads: CASSRRGAEAFF. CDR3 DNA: TGTGCCAGCAGCCGGCGGGGCGCTGAAGCTTTCTTT.

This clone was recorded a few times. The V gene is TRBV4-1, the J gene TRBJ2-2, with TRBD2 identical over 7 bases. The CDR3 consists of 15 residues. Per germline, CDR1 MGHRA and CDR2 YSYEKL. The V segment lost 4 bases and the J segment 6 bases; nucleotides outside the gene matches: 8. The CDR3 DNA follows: TGCGCCAGCAGCCGGTCACAAGCGGGACCCGGGGAGCTGTTTTTT. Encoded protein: CASSRSQAGPGELFF.

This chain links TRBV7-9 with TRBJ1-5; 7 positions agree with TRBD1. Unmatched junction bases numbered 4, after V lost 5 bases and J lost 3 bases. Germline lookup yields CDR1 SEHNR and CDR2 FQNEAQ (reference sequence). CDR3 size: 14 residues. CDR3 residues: CASSLTGANQPQHF. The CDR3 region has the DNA TGTGCCAGCAGCCTCACAGGGGCCAATCAGCCCCAGCATTTT.

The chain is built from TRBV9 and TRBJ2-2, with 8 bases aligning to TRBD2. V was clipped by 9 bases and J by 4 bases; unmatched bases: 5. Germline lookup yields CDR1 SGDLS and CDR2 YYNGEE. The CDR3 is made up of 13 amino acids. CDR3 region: CATRGLATGELFF. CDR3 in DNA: TGTGCCACTAGAGGACTAGCCACCGGGGAGCTGTTTTTT. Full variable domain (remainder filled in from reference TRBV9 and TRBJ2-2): DSGVTQTPKHLITATGQRVTLRCSPRSGDLSVYWYQQSLDQGLQFLIQYYNGEERAKGNILERFSAQQFPDLHSELNLSSLELGDSALYFCATRGLATGELFFGEGSRLTVL.

The CDR3 region has the DNA TGTGCCAGCAGCTTTGGGAGCTATGGCTACACCTTC. It translates to CASSFGSYGYTF. The chain recombines TRBV5-6 with TRBJ1-2; D is unresolved. Per the germline V gene, CDR1 is SGHDT and CDR2 is YYEEEE. Trimming pared 2 bases from V and 4 bases from J, leaving 6 bases between. The CDR3 totals 12 residues.

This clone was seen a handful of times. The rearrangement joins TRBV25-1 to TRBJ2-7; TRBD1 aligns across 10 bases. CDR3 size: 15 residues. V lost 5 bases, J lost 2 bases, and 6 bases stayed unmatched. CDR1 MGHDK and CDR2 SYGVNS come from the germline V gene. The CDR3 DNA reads TGTGCCAGCAGTTTAAGACAGGGGGCAACCTACGAGCAGTACTTC. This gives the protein CASSLRQGATYEQYF.

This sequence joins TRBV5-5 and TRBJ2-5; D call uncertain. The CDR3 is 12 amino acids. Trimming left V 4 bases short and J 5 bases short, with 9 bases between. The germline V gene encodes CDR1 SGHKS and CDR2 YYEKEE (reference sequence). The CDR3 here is CASSPDWETQYF. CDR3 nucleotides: TGTGCCAGCAGCCCCGACTGGGAGACCCAGTACTTC.

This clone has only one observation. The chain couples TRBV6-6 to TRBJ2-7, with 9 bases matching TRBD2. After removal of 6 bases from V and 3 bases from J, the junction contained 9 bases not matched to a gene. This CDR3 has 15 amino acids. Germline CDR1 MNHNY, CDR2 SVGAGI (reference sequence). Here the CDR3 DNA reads TGTGCCAGCAGGGTGGGTCGGACTAGCGACTACGAGCAGTACTTC. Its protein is CASRVGRTSDYEQYF.

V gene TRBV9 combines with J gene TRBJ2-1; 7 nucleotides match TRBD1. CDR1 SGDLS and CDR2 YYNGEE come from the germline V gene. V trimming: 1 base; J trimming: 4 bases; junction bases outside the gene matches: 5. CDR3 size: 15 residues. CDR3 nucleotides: TGTGCCAGCAGCGTAAGCACGACAGGGTACAATGAGCAGTTCTTC. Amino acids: CASSVSTTGYNEQFF.

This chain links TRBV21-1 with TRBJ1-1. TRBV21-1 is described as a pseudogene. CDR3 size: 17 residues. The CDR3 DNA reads TGTGCCAGCAGCAAAGTGTTAACGGGGGGGCTCGACACTGAAGCTTTCTTT. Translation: CASSKVLTGGLDTEAFF.

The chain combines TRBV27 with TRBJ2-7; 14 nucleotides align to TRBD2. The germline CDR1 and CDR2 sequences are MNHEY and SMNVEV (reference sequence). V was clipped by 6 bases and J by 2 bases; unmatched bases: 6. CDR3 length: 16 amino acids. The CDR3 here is CASRSAGLAGAYEQYF. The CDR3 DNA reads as TGTGCCAGCAGGTCAGCGGGACTAGCGGGAGCCTACGAGCAGTACTTC.

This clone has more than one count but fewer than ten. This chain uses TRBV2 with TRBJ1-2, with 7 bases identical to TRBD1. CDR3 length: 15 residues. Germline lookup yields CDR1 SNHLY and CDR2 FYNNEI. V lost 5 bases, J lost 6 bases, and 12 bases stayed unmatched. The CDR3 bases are TGTGCCAGCAGTTACTTAGGACAGGATCGGAATGGCTACACCTTC. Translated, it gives CASSYLGQDRNGYTF. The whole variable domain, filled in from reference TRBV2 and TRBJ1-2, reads EPEVTQTPSHQVTQMGQEVILRCVPISNHLYFYWYRQILGQKVEFLVSFYNNEISEKSEIFDDQFSVERPDGSNFTLKIRSTKLEDSAMYFCASSYLGQDRNGYTFGSGTRLTVV.

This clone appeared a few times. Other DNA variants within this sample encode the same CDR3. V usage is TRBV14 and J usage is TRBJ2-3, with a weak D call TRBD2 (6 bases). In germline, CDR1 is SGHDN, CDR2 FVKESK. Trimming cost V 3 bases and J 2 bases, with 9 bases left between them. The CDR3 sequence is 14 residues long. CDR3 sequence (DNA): TGTGCCAGCAGCCAGGGGAGGCACACAGATACGCAGTATTTT. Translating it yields CASSQGRHTDTQYF.

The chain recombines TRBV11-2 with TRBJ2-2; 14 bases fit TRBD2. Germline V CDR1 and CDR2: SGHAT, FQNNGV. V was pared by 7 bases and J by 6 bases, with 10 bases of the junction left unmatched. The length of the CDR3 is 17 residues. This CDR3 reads CASTLPGLAGEAGELFF. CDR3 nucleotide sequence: TGTGCCAGCACCCTCCCGGGACTAGCGGGAGAGGCCGGGGAGCTGTTTTTT.

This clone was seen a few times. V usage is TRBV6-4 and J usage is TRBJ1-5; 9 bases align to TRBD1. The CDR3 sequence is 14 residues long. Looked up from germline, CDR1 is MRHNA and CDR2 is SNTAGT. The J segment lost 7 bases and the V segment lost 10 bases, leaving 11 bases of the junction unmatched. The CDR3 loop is CANYERDRAQPQHF. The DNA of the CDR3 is TGTGCCAACTACGAACGGGACAGGGCCCAGCCCCAGCATTTT.

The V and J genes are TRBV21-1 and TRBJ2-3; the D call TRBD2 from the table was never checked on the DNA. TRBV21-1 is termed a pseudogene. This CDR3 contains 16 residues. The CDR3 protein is CASSLGGWNGWDTQYF. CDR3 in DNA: TGTGCCAGCAGCTTGGGGGGGTGGAACGGGTGGGATACGCAGTATTTT.

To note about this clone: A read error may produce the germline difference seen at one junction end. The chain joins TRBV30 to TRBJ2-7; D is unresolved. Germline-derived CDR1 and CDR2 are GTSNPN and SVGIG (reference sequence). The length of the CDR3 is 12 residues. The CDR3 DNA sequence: TGTGCATGGATGTCACCGAACTACGCGCAGTACTTC. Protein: CAWMSPNYAQYF.

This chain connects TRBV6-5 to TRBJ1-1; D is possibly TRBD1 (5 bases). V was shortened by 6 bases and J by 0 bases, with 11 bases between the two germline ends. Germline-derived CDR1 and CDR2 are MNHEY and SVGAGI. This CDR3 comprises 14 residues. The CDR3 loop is CASRPRDLNTEAFF. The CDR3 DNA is TGTGCCAGCAGGCCCAGGGACTTGAACACTGAAGCTTTCTTT.

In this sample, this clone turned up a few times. CDR3 region: CASGSAPQGVGEKLFF. The CDR3 DNA reads TGTGCTAGTGGTTCAGCCCCACAGGGGGTTGGTGAAAAACTGTTTTTT. This sequence joins TRBV12-5 and TRBJ1-4; 8 positions agree with TRBD1. Trimming cost V 4 bases and J 7 bases; bases outside gene matches: 11. CDR1 is LGHNT, CDR2 FRNRAP, per germline. This CDR3 spans 16 amino acids.